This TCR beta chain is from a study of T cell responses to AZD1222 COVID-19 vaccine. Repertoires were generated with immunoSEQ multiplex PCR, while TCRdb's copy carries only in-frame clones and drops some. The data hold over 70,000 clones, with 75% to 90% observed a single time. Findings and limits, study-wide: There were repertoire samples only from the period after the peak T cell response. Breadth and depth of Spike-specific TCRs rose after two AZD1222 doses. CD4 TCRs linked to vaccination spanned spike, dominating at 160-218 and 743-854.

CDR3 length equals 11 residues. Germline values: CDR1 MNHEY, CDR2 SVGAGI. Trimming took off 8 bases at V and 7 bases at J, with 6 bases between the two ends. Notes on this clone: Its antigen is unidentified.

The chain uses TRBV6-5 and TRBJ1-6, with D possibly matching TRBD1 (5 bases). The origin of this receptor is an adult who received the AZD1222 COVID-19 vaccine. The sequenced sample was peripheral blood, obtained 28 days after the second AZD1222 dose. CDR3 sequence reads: CASGGNSPLHF. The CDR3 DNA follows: TGTGCCAGCGGGGGGAATTCACCCCTCCACTTT.